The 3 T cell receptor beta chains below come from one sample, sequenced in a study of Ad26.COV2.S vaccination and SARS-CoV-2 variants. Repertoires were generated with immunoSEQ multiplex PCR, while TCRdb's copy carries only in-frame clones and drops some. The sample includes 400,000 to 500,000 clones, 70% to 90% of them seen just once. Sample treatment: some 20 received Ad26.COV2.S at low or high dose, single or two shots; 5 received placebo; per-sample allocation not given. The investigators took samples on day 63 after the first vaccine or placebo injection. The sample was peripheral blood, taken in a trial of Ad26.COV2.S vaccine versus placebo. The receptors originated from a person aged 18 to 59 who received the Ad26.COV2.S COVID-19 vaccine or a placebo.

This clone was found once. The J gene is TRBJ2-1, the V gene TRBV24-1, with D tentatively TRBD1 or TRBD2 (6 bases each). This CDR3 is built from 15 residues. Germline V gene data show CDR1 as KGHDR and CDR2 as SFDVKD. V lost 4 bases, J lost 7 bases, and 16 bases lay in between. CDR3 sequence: CATSEWGARANEQFF. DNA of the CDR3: TGTGCCACCAGTGAGTGGGGGGCCAGAGCAAATGAGCAGTTCTTC.

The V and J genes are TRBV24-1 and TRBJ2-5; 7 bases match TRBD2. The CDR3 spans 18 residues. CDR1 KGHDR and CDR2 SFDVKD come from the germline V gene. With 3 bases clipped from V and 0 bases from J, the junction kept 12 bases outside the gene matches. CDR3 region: CATSDPRSGAWYQETQYF. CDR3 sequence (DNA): TGTGCCACCAGTGATCCGAGGAGCGGGGCTTGGTACCAAGAGACCCAGTACTTC.

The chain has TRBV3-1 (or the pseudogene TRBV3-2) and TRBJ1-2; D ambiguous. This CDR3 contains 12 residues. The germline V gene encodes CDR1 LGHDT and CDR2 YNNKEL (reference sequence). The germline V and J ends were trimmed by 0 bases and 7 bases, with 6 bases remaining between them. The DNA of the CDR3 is TGTGCCAGCAGCCAAGATCGCAGTGGCTACACCTTC. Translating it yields CASSQDRSGYTF.